One and the same sample provided the 23 T cell receptor beta chains below, sequenced in a study of blood T cell repertoires in COVID-19. Produced via immunoSEQ multiplex PCR; TCRdb's table is partial and in-frame only. The sample comprises about 59,000 clones, around 77% of which are singletons, and roughly 3.2% rests with the top ten. Specimen: peripheral blood. The receptors come from a man aged 60 to 69 with acute or convalescent COVID-19.

This clone was found once. The chain employs TRBV28 and TRBJ2-1; D may be TRBD2 (5 bases). The CDR3 consists of 14 residues. The V gene lost 10 bases and the J gene lost 5 bases, with 18 bases spanning the gap. From germline, CDR1 is MDHEN and CDR2 SYDVKM. The CDR3 here is CATLRGIGNNEQFF. The CDR3 bases are TGTGCCACCCTCCGAGGCATCGGGAACAATGAGCAGTTCTTC.

This clone has just a few counts. The genes are TRBV10-3 and TRBJ1-1; D is uncertain. This CDR3 contains 13 residues. The germline V and J ends were trimmed by 8 bases and 1 base, with 11 bases remaining between them. Looked up from germline, CDR1 is ENHRY and CDR2 is SYGVKD. CDR3 sequence: CAIGSVGNTEAFF. CDR3 sequence (DNA): TGTGCCATCGGTTCGGTTGGGAACACTGAAGCTTTCTTT.

The rearrangement uses TRBV5-1 and TRBJ2-2; 11 bases map to TRBD1. V lost 4 bases to trimming and J lost 4 bases; unmatched junction nucleotides: 9. CDR1 is SGHRS and CDR2 is YFSETQ in the germline V gene. CDR3 length: 17 residues. The CDR3, as DNA: TGCGCCAGCAGCGGCTGGACAGGGGGCGAGGGCACCGGGGAGCTGTTTTTT. Its protein is CASSGWTGGEGTGELFF.

The CDR3 coding sequence is TGTGCCAGCAGCCCCTATCAGGACAGGGGCCAAGGGCATGGAAAGTTCTTC. This encodes CASSPYQDRGQGHGKFF. The chain has TRBV7-8 and TRBJ2-1, with 9 positions matching TRBD1. Germline CDR1 SGHVS, CDR2 FQNEAQ. J lost 14 bases, V lost 5 bases, and 22 bases had no gene match. The CDR3 spans 17 residues.

This sequence joins TRBV6-5 and TRBJ1-3, with D perhaps matching TRBD1 (6 bases). CDR1 and CDR2 (germline): MNHEY, SVGAGI. The CDR3 contains 15 residues. V was shortened by 0 bases and J by 1 base, with 7 bases between the two germline ends. The CDR3, as DNA: TGTGCCAGCAGTTACTCCGGGACATCTGGAAACACCATATATTTT. Residues: CASSYSGTSGNTIYF.

The CDR3 DNA reads as TGCAGTGCTAGTAGCGGGGGCGTAATAGGTTCACCCCTCCACTTT. Amino acid sequence: CSASSGGVIGSPLHF. The rearrangement uses TRBV20-1 and TRBJ1-6; D is perhaps TRBD1 (6 bases). Trimming took off 3 bases at V and 9 bases at J, with 18 bases between the two ends. The CDR3 runs to 15 residues. The germline gives CDR1 DFQATT, CDR2 SNEGSKA (reference sequence).

This rearrangement joins TRBV7-3 to TRBJ2-1, with D possibly matching TRBD2 (6 bases). From germline, CDR1 is SGHTA and CDR2 FQGTGA. The CDR3 consists of 15 residues. V lost 3 bases, J lost 2 bases, and 11 bases lay in between. The CDR3 reads CASSFGGAAYNEQFF. The CDR3 nucleotides read TGTGCCAGCAGCTTCGGCGGGGCGGCCTACAATGAGCAGTTCTTC.

The genes are TRBV7-3 and TRBJ2-5, with D possibly TRBD1 on 6 matching bases. The germline gives CDR1 SGHTA, CDR2 FQGTGA. Trimming removed 1 base at V and 4 bases at J, with 13 bases between. The length of the CDR3 is 15 residues. CDR3 sequence: CASSLRQGKVETQYF. The CDR3 DNA reads as TGTGCCAGCAGCTTAAGGCAGGGGAAAGTAGAGACCCAGTACTTC.

This clone was counted a single time. The chain is built from TRBV24-1 and TRBJ1-1; a possible D gene is TRBD1 (6 bases). In germline, CDR1 is KGHDR, CDR2 SFDVKD. This CDR3 is built from 16 residues. Trimming shortened V by 6 bases and J by 1 base, and 17 bases separated the two germline ends. The chain's CDR3 is CATSFRDRHGNTEAFF. The CDR3 DNA reads as TGTGCCACCAGTTTTCGTGACAGGCACGGGAACACTGAAGCTTTCTTT.

The chain recombines TRBV6-5 with TRBJ1-2; D is undetermined. Trimming removed 10 bases from V and 2 bases from J, with 11 bases in between. CDR3 length: 12 amino acids. Looked up from germline, CDR1 is MNHEY and CDR2 is SVGAGI. This chain's CDR3 is CAIRTGNYGYTF. The CDR3, as DNA: TGTGCCATAAGGACGGGGAACTATGGCTACACCTTC.

This chain uses TRBV2 with TRBJ1-2, with 8 bases identical to TRBD1. The CDR3 is 13 amino acids. The trim removed 8 bases at V and 7 bases at J, leaving 9 bases unmatched. CDR1 SNHLY and CDR2 FYNNEI come from the germline V gene. The CDR3 nucleotides are TGTGCCAGCCATCCACAGGGGGGGGGTGGCTACACCTTC. Its translation is CASHPQGGGGYTF.

The rearrangement links TRBV20-1 to TRBJ1-3, with D unresolved. Germline lookup yields CDR1 DFQATT and CDR2 SNEGSKA (reference sequence). The length of the CDR3 is 13 residues. V shed 3 bases and J shed 1 base, with 7 bases lying between them. The CDR3 is CSASRGSGNTIYF. In DNA, the CDR3 is TGCAGTGCTAGTCGGGGTTCTGGAAACACCATATATTTT.

The rearrangement uses TRBV21-1 and TRBJ2-7; the table's D call, TRBD2, was not checked against the DNA. TRBV21-1 is reported as a pseudogene. CDR3 length equals 11 residues. CDR3 in amino acids: CASSRGDEQYF. The CDR3, as DNA: TGTGCCAGCAGCAGGGGGGACGAGCAGTACTTC.

The gene calls are TRBV7-9 and TRBJ2-2; D is possibly TRBD1 (6 bases). The germline gives CDR1 SEHNR, CDR2 FQNEAQ (reference sequence). The CDR3 length is 16 residues. Trimming cost V 5 bases and J 0 bases, with 13 bases left between them. The DNA of the CDR3 is TGTGCCAGCAGCCCCCAAGGGGGTTCGAACACCGGGGAGCTGTTTTTT. Translation gives CASSPQGGSNTGELFF.

This clone was seen more than once but under ten times. J is TRBJ1-2 and V is TRBV7-2; D perhaps matches TRBD1 (5 bases). The V end was cut by 4 bases, the J end by 6 bases, with 18 bases between. Germline V gene data show CDR1 as SGHTA and CDR2 as FQGNSA. The CDR3 extends over 15 amino acids. The DNA of the CDR3 is TGTGCCAGCAGCTATCTATGGGGAGGGGAGAATGGCTACACCTTC. It specifies CASSYLWGGENGYTF.

The CDR3 here is CASSLLETQYF. The CDR3 nucleotides read TGTGCCAGCAGCTTACTGGAGACCCAGTACTTC. V and J are TRBV5-6 and TRBJ2-5, with unresolved D. V dropped 2 bases and J dropped 5 bases, with 4 bases sitting between them. The V gene's germline CDR1 is SGHDT and CDR2 YYEEEE. This CDR3 spans 11 amino acids.

The chain uses TRBV2 and TRBJ1-2, with a weak D call TRBD1 (5 bases). The ends were cut back, 4 bases at V and 8 bases at J, with 20 bases in the middle. Per the germline V gene, CDR1 is SNHLY and CDR2 is FYNNEI. CDR3 length: 15 residues. The CDR3 spells CASSGQRKGREGYTF. The CDR3 nucleotides read TGTGCCAGCAGTGGACAGCGAAAGGGGAGGGAAGGCTACACCTTC.

This clone has only a few counts. The DNA for the CDR3 is TGCGCCAGCAGCTTTGCAGGGGGAGAGGGCACTGAAGCTTTCTTT. Its translation is CASSFAGGEGTEAFF. The V and J genes are TRBV5-1 and TRBJ1-1, with 7 nucleotides matching TRBD1. The CDR3 has 15 amino acids. The V and J ends lost 2 bases and 4 bases, in that order; junction bases with no gene match: 8. Germline V gives CDR1 SGHRS, CDR2 YFSETQ.

This clone appeared a few times. The J gene is TRBJ1-4, the V gene TRBV5-1; D is uncertain. The length of the CDR3 is 15 residues. Per germline, CDR1 SGHRS and CDR2 YFSETQ. Deletions cut 4 bases from V and 5 bases from J, with 15 bases between. For the CDR3, the DNA is TGCGCCAGCAGCCCTCCGGGAGGAATGAATGAAAAACTGTTTTTT. Residues: CASSPPGGMNEKLFF.

The chain has TRBV7-9 and TRBJ1-1, with TRBD1 as a possible D gene (6 bases). The germline V gene encodes CDR1 SEHNR and CDR2 FQNEAQ (reference sequence). CDR3 size: 15 residues. V was trimmed by 1 base and J by 1 base, leaving 10 bases between them. CDR3 nucleotide sequence: TGTGCCAGCAGCTTAGGCCGGGGGGCGAACACTGAAGCTTTCTTT. This translates into CASSLGRGANTEAFF.

The chain combines TRBV5-1 with TRBJ1-2; no definite D call. From germline, CDR1 is SGHRS and CDR2 YFSETQ. CDR3 length: 12 residues. Trimming took off 7 bases at V and 4 bases at J, with 11 bases between the two ends. CDR3 DNA: TGCGCCAGCCACGCCGGGAGCTATGGCTACACCTTC. This gives the protein CASHAGSYGYTF.

This clone was recorded a few times. The chain uses TRBV5-1 and TRBJ1-1; no clear D gene. There are 13 residues in the CDR3. CDR1 and CDR2 (germline): SGHRS, YFSETQ. Trimming left V 1 base short and J 3 bases short, with 7 bases between. The CDR3 DNA sequence: TGCGCCAGCAGCTTGTACATGGACACTGAAGCTTTCTTT. The encoded protein is CASSLYMDTEAFF.

V is TRBV4-1 and J is TRBJ2-3, with D perhaps matching TRBD2 (7 bases). With 3 bases removed from V and 12 bases from J, the gap between germline ends came to 10 bases. Germline CDR1 reads MGHRA; CDR2 reads YSYEKL. This CDR3 contains 11 residues. The CDR3 is CASSHRGAQYF. CDR3 coding DNA: TGCGCCAGCAGCCATCGGGGGGCCCAGTATTTT.